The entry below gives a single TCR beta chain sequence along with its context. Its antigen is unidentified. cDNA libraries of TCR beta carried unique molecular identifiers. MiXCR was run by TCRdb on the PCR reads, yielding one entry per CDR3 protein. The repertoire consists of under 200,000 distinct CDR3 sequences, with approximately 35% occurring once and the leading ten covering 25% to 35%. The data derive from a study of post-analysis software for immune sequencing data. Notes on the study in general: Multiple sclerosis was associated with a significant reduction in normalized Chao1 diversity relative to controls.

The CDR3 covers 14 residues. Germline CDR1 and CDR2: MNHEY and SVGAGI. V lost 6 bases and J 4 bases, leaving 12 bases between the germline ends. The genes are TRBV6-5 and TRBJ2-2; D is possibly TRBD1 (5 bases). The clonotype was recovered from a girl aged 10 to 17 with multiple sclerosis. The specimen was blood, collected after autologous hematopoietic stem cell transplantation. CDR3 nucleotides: TGTGCCAGCAGCTTCCGGACACCCACCGGGGAGCTGTTTTTT. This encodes CASSFRTPTGELFF.